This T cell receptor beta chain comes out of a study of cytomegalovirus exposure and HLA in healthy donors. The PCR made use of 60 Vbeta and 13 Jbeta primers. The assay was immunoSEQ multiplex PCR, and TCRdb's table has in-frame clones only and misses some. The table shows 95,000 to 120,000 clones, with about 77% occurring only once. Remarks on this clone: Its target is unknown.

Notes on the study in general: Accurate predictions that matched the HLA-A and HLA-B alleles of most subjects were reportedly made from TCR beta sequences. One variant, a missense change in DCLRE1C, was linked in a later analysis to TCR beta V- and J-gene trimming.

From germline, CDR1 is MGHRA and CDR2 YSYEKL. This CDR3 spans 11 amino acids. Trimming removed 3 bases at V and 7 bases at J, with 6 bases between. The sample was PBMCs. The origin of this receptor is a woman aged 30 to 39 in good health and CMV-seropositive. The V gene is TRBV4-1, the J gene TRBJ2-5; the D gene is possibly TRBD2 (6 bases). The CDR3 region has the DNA TGCGCCAGCAGCCAGGGAGGGACCCAGTACTTC. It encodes CASSQGGTQYF.